This T cell receptor (beta chain) comes out of a study of T cell changes during pregnancy in multiple sclerosis. CDR1 and CDR2 from the germline V gene are MNHNY and SVGAGI (reference sequence). The CDR3 extends over 14 amino acids. V lost 6 bases to trimming and J lost 7 bases; unmatched junction nucleotides: 6. Method: immunoSEQ multiplex PCR; TCRdb's copy keeps in-frame clones and lacks some. The data contain tens of thousands of clones, about 90% of them singletons. The gene calls are TRBV6-6 and TRBJ1-6; 7 bases map to TRBD1. The source is a female donor with multiple sclerosis, enrolled in a pregnancy study. The sample in question was CD4+ T cells from peripheral blood mononuclear cells, obtained in the first trimester of pregnancy. CDR3 sequence reads: CASRATGPNSPLHF. The CDR3 region has the DNA TGTGCCAGCAGAGCGACAGGGCCAAATTCACCCCTCCACTTT.